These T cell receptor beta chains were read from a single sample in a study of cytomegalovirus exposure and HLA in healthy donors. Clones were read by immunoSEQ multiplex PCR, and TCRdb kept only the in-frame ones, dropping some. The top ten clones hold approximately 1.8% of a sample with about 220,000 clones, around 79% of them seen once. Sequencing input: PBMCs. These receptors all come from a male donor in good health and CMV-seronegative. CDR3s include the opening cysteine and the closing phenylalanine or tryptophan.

CDR3: CASSLTTGGVMNTEAFF
V: TRBV7-8

CDR3: CASSQYMNTEAFF
V: TRBV7-6

CDR3: CASSSQGTDNEQFF
V: TRBV5-1

CDR3: CASSPGLAGAYNEQFF
V: TRBV5-1

CDR3: CSGRTGSHEQYF
V: TRBV29-1

CDR3: CASSQLTGHPLYGYTF
V: TRBV4-3

CDR3: CASSLYSGQGNTGELFF
V: TRBV11-3

CDR3: CSVDWGTGLLSNYGYTF
V: TRBV29-1

CDR3: CASSYSQGLEDTQYF
V: TRBV6-5

CDR3: CASSLRGVGPQETQYF
V: TRBV5-1

CDR3: CASSLVRVGTEAFF
V: TRBV5-6

CDR3: CASSPSGTHSYEQYF
V: TRBV7-2

CDR3: CATRQAPGTGELFF
V: TRBV11-2

CDR3: CASTLHRGGQEKLFF
V: TRBV19

CDR3: CASGFDGTGSYF
V: TRBV12-5

CDR3: CASSSASGVSGSYNEQFF
V: TRBV7-8

CDR3: CASSVGGGAAGEQFF
V: TRBV28

CDR3: CASSLAREYSNQPQHF
V: TRBV5-1

CDR3: CASSGSTSGSWNIQYF
V: TRBV9

CDR3: CASSLIRGDEKLFF
V: TRBV7-9

CDR3: CASRGQEYEKLFF
V: TRBV2

CDR3: CASSPQGRESPLHF
V: TRBV18

CDR3: CASSQDVGGSPLHF
V: TRBV4-3